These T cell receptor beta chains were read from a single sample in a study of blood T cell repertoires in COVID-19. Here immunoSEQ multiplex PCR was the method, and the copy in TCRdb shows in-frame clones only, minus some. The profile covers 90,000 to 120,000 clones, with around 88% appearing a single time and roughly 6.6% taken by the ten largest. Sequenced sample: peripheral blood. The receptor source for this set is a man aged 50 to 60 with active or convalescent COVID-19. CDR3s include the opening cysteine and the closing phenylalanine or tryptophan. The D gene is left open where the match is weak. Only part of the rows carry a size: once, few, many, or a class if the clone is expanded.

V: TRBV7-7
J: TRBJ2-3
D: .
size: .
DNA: TGTGCCAGCAGCGTCCGGGACTCGCGCACAGATACGCAGTATTTT
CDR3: CASSVRDSRTDTQYF

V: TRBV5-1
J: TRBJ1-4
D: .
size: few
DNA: TGCGCCAGCAGCCGGGACATGGTCCGGGAAAAACTGTTTTTT
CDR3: CASSRDMVREKLFF

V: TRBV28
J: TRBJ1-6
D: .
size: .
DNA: TGTGCCAGCAGATTCTCCGGGACTTATAATTCACCCCTCCACTTT
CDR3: CASRFSGTYNSPLHF

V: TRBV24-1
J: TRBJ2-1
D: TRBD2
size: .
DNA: TGTGCCACCAGTGTCGCCCTAGCGGGTTCGAATGAGCAGTTCTTC
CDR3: CATSVALAGSNEQFF

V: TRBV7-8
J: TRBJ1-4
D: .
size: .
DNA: TGTGCCAGCAGCCTGATAGGCAGGGTTAATGAAAAACTGTTTTTT
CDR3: CASSLIGRVNEKLFF

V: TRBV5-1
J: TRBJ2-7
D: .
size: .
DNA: TGCGCCAGCAGCTTGTCGCGGTTATCCTACGAGCAGTACTTC
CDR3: CASSLSRLSYEQYF

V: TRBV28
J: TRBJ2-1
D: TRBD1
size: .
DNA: TGTGCCAGCAGAAGGGACAGGGGTGATACTGAGCAGTTCTTC
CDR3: CASRRDRGDTEQFF

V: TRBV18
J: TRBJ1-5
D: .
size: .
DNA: TGTGCCAGCTCACCCTTGCGAGATCAGCCCCAGCATTTT
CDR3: CASSPLRDQPQHF

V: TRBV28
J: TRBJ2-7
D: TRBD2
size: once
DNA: TGTGCCAGCCAACGGGAGGCCTCCCAACACACCTACGAGCAGTACTTC
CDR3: CASQREASQHTYEQYF

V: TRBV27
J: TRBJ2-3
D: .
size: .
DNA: TGTGCCAGCAGTCCAGGCATACTTGGCACAGATACGCAGTATTTT
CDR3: CASSPGILGTDTQYF

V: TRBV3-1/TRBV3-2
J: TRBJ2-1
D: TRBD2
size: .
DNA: TGTGCCAGCAGCCAAGATAGAGCTAGCGGGAGCCAGGGATTGAATGAGCAGTTCTTC
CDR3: CASSQDRASGSQGLNEQFF

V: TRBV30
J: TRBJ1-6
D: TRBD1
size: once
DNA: TGTGCCTGGGGACCGGGACAGGGAGGCTCACCCCTCCACTTT
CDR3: CAWGPGQGGSPLHF

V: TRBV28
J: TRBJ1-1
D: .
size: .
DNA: TGTGCCAGCAGACCAACAAACACTGAAGCTTTCTTT
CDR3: CASRPTNTEAFF

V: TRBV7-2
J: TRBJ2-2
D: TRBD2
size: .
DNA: TGTGCCAGCAGGCAGGGACTAGCGGAGAACACCGGGGAGCTGTTTTTT
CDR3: CASRQGLAENTGELFF

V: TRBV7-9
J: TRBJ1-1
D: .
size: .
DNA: TGTGCCAGCAGCCTCCGTGGGGAGGGGACTGAAGCTTTCTTT
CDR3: CASSLRGEGTEAFF

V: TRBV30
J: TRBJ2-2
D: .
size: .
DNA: TGTGCCTGGAGTGTGGAACCCGAGAGGACCGGGGAGCTGTTTTTT
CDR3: CAWSVEPERTGELFF

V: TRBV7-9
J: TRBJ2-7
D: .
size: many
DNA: TGTGCCAGCAGCTTAAGGCTGGGAGAGGAGCAGTACTTC
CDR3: CASSLRLGEEQYF

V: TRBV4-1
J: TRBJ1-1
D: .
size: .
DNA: TGCGCCACCAGTGGAGGGCTTGGGATGAACACTGAAGCTTTCTTT
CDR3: CATSGGLGMNTEAFF

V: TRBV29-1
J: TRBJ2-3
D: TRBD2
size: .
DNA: TGCAGCGCGACCCTTAGCGGGAGAGCAGATACGCAGTATTTT
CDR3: CSATLSGRADTQYF

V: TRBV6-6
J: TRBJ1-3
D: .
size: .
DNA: TGTGCCAGCAGCGAGAACCCATTAAACACCATATATTTT
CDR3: CASSENPLNTIYF

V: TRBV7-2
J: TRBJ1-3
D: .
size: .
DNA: TGTGCCAGCAGCTTACCCTTCGGTGGAAACACCATATATTTT
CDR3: CASSLPFGGNTIYF

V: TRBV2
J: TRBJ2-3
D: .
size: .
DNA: TGTGCCAGCAGTGGCGGAGCTCTCACAGATACGCAGTATTTT
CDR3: CASSGGALTDTQYF

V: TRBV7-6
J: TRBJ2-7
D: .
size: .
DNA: TGTGCCAGCAGCACACCTCCCGGGGACGAGCAGTACTTC
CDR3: CASSTPPGDEQYF

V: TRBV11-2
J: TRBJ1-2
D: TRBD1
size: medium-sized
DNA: TGTGCCAGCAGCTTAGGGGAGACAGGGCGCGGCTACACCTTC
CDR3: CASSLGETGRGYTF

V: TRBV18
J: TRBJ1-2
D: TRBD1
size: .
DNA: TGTGCCAGCTCCCAAACACCCCAAACAGGGGGTCGCTATGGCTACACCTTC
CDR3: CASSQTPQTGGRYGYTF

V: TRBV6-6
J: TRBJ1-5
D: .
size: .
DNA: TGTGCCAGCAGTTACTCGGCAGAAAATCAGCCCCAGCATTTT
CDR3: CASSYSAENQPQHF

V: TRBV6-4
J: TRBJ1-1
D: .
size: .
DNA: TGTGCCAGCAGTCGGGAGGGGGACACTGAAGCTTTCTTT
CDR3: CASSREGDTEAFF

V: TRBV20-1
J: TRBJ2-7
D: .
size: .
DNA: TGCAGTGCGGGGGGAACCTACGAGCAGTACTTC
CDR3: CSAGGTYEQYF

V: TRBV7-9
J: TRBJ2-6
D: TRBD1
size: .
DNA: TGTGCCAGCACCACTGGACAGGGTATATCTGGGGCCAACGTCCTGACTTTC
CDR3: CASTTGQGISGANVLTF

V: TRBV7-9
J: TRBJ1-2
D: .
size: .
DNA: TGTGCCAGCAGCTTAGATCCCCGCAGGCCAGGGAATGGCTACACCTTC
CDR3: CASSLDPRRPGNGYTF

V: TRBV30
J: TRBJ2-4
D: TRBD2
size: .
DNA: TGTGCCTGGTCCCGGGGGGACATTCAGTACTTC
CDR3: CAWSRGDIQYF

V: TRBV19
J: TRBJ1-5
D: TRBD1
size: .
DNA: TGTGCCAGTAGTAGGAGGGACAGACCGAATAGCAATCAGCCCCAGCATTTT
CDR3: CASSRRDRPNSNQPQHF

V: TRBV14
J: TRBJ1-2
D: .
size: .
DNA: TGTGCCAGCAGCCAAGACCCGGACATCTATGGCTACACCTTC
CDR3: CASSQDPDIYGYTF

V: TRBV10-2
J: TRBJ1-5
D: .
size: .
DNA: TGCGCCAGCAGTGAGTCAACAGGCTATCAGCCCCAGCATTTT
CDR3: CASSESTGYQPQHF

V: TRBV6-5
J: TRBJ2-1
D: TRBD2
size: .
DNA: TGTGCCAGCAGTTACTTGACTAGCGGGAGAGGGAATGAGCAGTTCTTC
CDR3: CASSYLTSGRGNEQFF

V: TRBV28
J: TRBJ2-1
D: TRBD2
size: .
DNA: TGTGCCAGCAACCCGGTCGGGAGGGTGTATGAGCAGTTCTTC
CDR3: CASNPVGRVYEQFF

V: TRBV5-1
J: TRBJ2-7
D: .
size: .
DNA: TGCGCCAGCAGCTTCGAAAACAAGTACTACGAGCAGTACTTC
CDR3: CASSFENKYYEQYF

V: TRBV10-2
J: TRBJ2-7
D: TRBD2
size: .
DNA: TGCGCCAGCAGTGATTTGGCGGGAGGCGGGAGGTCCGAGCAGTACTTC
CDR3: CASSDLAGGGRSEQYF

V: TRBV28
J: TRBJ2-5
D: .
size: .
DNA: TGTGCCAGCAGTTCCTCATCCGGGATGCTAAAAGAGACCCAGTACTTC
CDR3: CASSSSSGMLKETQYF